This entry features one T cell receptor (beta chain) sequence. During its preparation, the TCRbeta library received unique molecular identifiers. TCRdb itself ran the PCR reads through MiXCR, one entry per CDR3 protein. The sample contains about 410,000 distinct CDR3 sequences, around 21% of which appear only once. The entry originates in a study of T-cell reconstitution after alpha-beta-depleted transplantation in children. Trimming pared 7 bases from V and 4 bases from J, leaving 11 bases between. There are 12 residues in the CDR3. Per germline, CDR1 SQVTM and CDR2 ANQGSEA. The chain combines TRBV29-1 with TRBJ2-1; weak D call: TRBD2 (6 bases). Sequencing used PBMCs from the stem cell graft donor, obtained from the stem cell graft. The TCR comes from a human donor who donated a stem cell graft to a child with acute myeloid leukemia. This chain's CDR3 is CSGAGSYNEQFF. CDR3 DNA sequence: TGCAGCGGAGCGGGCTCATACAATGAGCAGTTCTTC.